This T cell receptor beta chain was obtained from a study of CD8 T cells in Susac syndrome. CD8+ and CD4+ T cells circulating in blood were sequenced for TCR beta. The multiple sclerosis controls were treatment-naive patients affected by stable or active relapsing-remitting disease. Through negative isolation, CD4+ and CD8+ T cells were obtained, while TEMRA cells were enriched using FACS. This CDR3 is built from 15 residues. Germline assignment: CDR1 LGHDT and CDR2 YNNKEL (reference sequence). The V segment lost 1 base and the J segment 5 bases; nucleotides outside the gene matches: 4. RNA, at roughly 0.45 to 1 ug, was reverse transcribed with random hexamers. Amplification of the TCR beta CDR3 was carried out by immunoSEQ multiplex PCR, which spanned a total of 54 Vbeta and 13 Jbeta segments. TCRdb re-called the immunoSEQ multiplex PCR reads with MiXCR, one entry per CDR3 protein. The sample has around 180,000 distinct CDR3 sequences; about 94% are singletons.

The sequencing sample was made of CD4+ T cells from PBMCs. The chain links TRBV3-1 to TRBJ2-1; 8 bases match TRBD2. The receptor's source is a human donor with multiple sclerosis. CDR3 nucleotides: TGTGCCAGCAGCCAAGCGCGGGGGGCTCACAATGAGCAGTTCTTC. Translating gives CASSQARGAHNEQFF.